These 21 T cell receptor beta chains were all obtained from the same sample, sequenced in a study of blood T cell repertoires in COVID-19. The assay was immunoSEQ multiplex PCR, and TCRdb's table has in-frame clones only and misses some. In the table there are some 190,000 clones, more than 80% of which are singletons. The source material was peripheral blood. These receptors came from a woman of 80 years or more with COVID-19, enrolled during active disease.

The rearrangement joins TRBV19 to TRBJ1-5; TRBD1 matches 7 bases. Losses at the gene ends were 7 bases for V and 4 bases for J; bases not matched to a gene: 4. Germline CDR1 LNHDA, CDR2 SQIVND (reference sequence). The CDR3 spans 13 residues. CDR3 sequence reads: CASTQGQNQPQHF. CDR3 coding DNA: TGTGCCAGTACACAGGGGCAGAATCAGCCCCAGCATTTT.

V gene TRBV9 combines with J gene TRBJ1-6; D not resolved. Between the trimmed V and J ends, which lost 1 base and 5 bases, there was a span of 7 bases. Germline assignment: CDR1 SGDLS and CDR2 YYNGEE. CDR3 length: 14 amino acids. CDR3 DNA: TGTGCCAGCAGCGTATCCGGGGATAATTCACCCCTCCACTTT. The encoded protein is CASSVSGDNSPLHF.

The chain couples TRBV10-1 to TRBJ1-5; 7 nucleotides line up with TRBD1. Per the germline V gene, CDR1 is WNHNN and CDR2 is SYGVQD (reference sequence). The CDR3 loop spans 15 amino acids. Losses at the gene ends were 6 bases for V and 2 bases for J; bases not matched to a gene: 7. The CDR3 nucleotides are TGCGCCAGCAGAGCGACAGGGTCGGGCAATCAGCCCCAGCATTTT. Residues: CASRATGSGNQPQHF.

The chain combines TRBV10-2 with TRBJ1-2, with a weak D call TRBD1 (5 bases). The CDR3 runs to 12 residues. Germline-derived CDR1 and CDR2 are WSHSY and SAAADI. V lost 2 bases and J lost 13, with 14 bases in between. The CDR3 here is CASSENLGGSTF. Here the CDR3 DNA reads TGCGCCAGCAGTGAGAATTTGGGGGGATCCACCTTC.

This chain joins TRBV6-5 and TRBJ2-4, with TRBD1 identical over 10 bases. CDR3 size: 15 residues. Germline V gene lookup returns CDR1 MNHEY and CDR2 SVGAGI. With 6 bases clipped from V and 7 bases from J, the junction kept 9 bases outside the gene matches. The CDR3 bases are TGTGCCAGCAGCCCCTCAGGGACAGGGGTTAACATTCAGTACTTC. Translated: CASSPSGTGVNIQYF.

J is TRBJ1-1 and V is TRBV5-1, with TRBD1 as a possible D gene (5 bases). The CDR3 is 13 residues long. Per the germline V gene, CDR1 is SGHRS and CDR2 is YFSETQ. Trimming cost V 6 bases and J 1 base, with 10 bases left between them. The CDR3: CASKGEPNTEAFF. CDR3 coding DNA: TGCGCCAGCAAAGGGGAACCGAACACTGAAGCTTTCTTT.

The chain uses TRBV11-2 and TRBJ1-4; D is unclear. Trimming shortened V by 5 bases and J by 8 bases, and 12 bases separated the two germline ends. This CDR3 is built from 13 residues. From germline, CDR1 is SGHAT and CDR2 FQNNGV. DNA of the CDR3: TGTGCCAGCAGCCTCCGGGTGGCGGAAAAACTGTTTTTT. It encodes CASSLRVAEKLFF.

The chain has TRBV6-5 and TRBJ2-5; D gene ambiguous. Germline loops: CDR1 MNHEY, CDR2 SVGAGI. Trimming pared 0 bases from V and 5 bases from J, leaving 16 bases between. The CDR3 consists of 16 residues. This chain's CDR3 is CASSYSIISLAETQYF. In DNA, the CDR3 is TGTGCCAGCAGTTACTCGATCATCTCGCTCGCGGAGACCCAGTACTTC.

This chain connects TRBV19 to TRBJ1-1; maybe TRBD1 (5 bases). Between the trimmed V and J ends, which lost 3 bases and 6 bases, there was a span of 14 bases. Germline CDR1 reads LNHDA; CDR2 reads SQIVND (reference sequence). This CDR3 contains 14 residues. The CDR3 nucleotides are TGTGCCAGTAGTATGGTGGGGGGAACGCCTGAAGCTTTCTTT. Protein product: CASSMVGGTPEAFF.

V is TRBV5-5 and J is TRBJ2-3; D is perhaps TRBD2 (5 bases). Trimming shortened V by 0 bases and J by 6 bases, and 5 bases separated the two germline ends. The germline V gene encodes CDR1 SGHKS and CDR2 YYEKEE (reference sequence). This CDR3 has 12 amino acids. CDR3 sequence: CASSLAGDTQYF. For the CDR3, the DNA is TGTGCCAGCAGCTTGGCGGGGGATACGCAGTATTTT.

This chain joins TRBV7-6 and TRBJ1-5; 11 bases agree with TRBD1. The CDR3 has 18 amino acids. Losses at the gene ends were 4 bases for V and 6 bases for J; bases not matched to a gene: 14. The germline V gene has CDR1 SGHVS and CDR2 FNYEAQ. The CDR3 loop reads CASSSLTQGQGGSQPQHF. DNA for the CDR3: TGTGCCAGCAGCTCCCTCACCCAGGGACAGGGGGGAAGTCAGCCCCAGCATTTT.

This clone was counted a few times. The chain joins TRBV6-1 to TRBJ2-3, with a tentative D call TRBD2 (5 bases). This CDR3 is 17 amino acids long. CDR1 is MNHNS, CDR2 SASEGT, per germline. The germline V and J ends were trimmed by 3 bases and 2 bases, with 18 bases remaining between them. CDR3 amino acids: CASSDPLGNYITDTQYF. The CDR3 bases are TGTGCCAGCAGTGACCCCCTCGGGAATTATATCACAGATACGCAGTATTTT.

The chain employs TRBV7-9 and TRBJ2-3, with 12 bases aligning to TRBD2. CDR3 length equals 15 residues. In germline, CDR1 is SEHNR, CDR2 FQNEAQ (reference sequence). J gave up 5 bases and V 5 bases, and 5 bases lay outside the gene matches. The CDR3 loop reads CASSKTSGREDTQYF. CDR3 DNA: TGTGCCAGCAGCAAGACTAGCGGGAGAGAAGATACGCAGTATTTT.

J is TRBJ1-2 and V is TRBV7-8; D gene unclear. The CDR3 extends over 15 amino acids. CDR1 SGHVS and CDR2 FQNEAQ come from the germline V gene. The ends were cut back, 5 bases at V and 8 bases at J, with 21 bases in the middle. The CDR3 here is CASSRLLRAAGGYTF. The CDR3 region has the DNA TGTGCCAGCAGCAGACTACTCCGGGCCGCCGGCGGCTACACCTTC.

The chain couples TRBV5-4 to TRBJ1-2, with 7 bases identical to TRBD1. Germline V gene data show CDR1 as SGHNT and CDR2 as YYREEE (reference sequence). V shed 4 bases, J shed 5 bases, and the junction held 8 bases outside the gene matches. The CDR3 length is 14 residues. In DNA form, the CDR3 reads TGTGCCAGCAGCCTGGGGGGGGACAGATATGGCTACACCTTC. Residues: CASSLGGDRYGYTF.

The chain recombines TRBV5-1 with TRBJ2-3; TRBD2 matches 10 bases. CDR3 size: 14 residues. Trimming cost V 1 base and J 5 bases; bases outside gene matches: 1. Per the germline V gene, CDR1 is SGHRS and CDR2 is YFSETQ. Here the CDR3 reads CASSLPSGGDTQYF. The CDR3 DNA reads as TGCGCCAGCAGCTTGCCTAGCGGGGGAGATACGCAGTATTTT.

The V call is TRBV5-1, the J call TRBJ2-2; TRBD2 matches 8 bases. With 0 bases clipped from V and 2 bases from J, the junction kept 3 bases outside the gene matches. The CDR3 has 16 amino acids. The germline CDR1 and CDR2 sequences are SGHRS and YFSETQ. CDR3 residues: CASSLEAGVNTGELFF. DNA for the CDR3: TGCGCCAGCAGCTTGGAAGCGGGGGTTAACACCGGGGAGCTGTTTTTT.

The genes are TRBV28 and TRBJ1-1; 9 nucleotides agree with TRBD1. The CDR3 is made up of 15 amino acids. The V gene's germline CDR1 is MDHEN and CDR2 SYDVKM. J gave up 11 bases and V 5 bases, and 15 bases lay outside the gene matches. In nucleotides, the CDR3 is TGTGCCAGCAGTCCCGGGACAGGGTTAGGTTTGGAGGCTTTCTTT. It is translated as CASSPGTGLGLEAFF.

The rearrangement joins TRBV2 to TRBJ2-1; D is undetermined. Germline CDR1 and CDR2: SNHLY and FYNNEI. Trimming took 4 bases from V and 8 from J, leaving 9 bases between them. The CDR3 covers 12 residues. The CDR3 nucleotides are TGTGCCAGCAGTGTCCGGGTCCATGAGCAGTTCTTC. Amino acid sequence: CASSVRVHEQFF. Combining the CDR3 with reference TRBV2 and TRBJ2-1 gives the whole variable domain EPEVTQTPSHQVTQMGQEVILRCVPISNHLYFYWYRQILGQKVEFLVSFYNNEISEKSEIFDDQFSVERPDGSNFTLKIRSTKLEDSAMYFCASSVRVHEQFFGPGTRLTVL.

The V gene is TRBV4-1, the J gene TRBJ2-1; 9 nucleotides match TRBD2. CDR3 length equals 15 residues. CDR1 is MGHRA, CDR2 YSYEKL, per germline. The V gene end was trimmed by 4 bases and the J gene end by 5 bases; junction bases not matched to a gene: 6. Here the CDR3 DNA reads TGCGCCAGCAGCCCCGCTAGCGGGAAGGACAATGAGCAGTTCTTC. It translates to CASSPASGKDNEQFF.

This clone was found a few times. The DNA of the CDR3 is TGCGCCAGCAGCTTTGGGACAGGGGAAAAACTGTTTTTT. Translation: CASSFGTGEKLFF. V usage is TRBV5-1 and J usage is TRBJ1-4; 9 bases match TRBD1. The CDR3 is 13 amino acids. J was trimmed by 8 bases and V by 2 bases; bases with no gene match: 1. CDR1 SGHRS and CDR2 YFSETQ come from the germline V gene.